There are a few counts of the clone carrying this T cell receptor beta chain. What it binds is unknown. These data come from a study of cytomegalovirus exposure and HLA in healthy donors. Study-wide background: Among the approximately 400 donors who were genotyped, over 70% fell in the genetic ancestry cluster that is associated with self-reported Caucasian donors. Study-wide points: Immune exposure information available was restricted to CMV serostatus.

Use of 60 Vbeta and 13 Jbeta primers characterized the PCR. Assay: immunoSEQ multiplex PCR; the TCRdb copy retains only in-frame clones and omits some. The table shows 100,000 to 130,000 clones, with approximately 80% occurring only once. Germline V CDR1 and CDR2: SGHDT, YYEEEE. Trimming took off 1 base at V and 4 bases at J, with 12 bases between the two ends. The CDR3 runs 15 residues. The genes are TRBV5-6 and TRBJ1-3; no reliable D call. The TCR originated in a male donor in good health and CMV-seronegative. The sample comprised PBMCs. The CDR3 sequence: CASSLREGSGNTIYF. CDR3 nucleotides: TGTGCCAGCAGCTTGAGGGAGGGTTCCGGAAACACCATATATTTT.